Included here is one T cell receptor (beta chain) sequence, with context. Its antigen is undetermined. The CDR3 consists of 15 residues. Trimming cost V 1 base and J 8 bases; bases outside gene matches: 6. The V gene's germline CDR1 is SEHNR and CDR2 FQNEAQ (reference sequence). From the reads, TCRdb called clonotypes with MiXCR, one entry per CDR3 protein. Of 250,000 to 300,000 distinct CDR3 sequences listed, roughly 24% are singletons. This entry is derived from a study of T cell repertoires in cytomegalovirus infection. About the research overall: Matching HLA type and CMV infection were both indicated by public TCR beta signatures. Study results and caveats: Accumulated public TCR beta family frequency recognized individuals carrying CMV together with the relevant HLA. The response measured ex vivo was dominated by TCR beta clonotypes (HLA-C-restricted and CMV-specific).

The gene calls are TRBV7-9 and TRBJ2-1, with 9 bases aligning to TRBD1. Sequenced: PBMCs. This receptor was obtained from a human donor in good health (CMV status not recorded). Some clones in this sample may be carry-over from other donors' samples. The CDR3 is CASSLGGQGIDEQFF. CDR3 DNA: TGTGCCAGCAGCTTAGGGGGACAGGGAATTGATGAGCAGTTCTTC. Together with reference TRBV7-9 and TRBJ2-1, the CDR3 gives the full variable domain: DTGVSQNPRHKITKRGQNVTFRCDPISEHNRLYWYRQTLGQGPEFLTYFQNEAQLEKSRLLSDRFSAERPKGSFSTLEIQRTEQGDSAMYLCASSLGGQGIDEQFFGPGTRLTVL.